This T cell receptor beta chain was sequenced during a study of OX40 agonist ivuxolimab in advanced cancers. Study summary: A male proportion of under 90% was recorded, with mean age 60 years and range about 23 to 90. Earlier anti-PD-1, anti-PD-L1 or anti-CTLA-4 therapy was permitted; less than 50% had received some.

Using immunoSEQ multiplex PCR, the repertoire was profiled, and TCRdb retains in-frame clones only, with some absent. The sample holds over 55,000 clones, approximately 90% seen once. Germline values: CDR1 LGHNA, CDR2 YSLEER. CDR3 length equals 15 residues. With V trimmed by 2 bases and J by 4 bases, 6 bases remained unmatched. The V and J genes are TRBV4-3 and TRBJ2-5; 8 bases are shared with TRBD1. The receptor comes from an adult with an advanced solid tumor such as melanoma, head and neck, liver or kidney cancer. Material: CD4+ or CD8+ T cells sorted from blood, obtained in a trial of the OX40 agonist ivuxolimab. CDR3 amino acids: CASSQRRGLSETQYF. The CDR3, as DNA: TGCGCCAGCAGCCAACGCAGGGGGCTATCAGAGACCCAGTACTTC.